A selection of T cell receptor beta chains follows, all from one sample in a study of cytotoxic CD8 clonotypes in ibrutinib-treated CLL. Using immunoSEQ multiplex PCR, the repertoire was profiled, and TCRdb retains in-frame clones only, with some absent. The repertoire holds nearly 300,000 clones, with roughly three quarters as singletons. The material sequenced was PBMCs, taken at disease progression, from a patient treated with ibrutinib. Receptors originate from a human donor with chronic lymphocytic leukemia. Both conserved end residues are part of each CDR3. The order of the fields is CDR3 DNA, CDR3 protein, clone size, D gene, J gene, V gene. A D gene is named only where the DNA matches it firmly. Only some rows state a clone size, as once, few, many or a class for expanded clones.

DNA: TGTGCCAGCAGCTTACTTTTCTTCCCAGATACGCAGTATTTT
CDR3: CASSLLFFPDTQYF
size: .
D: .
J: TRBJ2-3
V: TRBV7-3

DNA: TGTGCCAGTAGTATCAGGGGGCGGACAGATACGCAGTATTTT
CDR3: CASSIRGRTDTQYF
size: .
D: TRBD1
J: TRBJ2-3
V: TRBV19

DNA: TGTGCCAGCTCACAGGGACAGGGAAACCCCTACGAGCAGTACTTC
CDR3: CASSQGQGNPYEQYF
size: .
D: TRBD1
J: TRBJ2-7
V: TRBV18

DNA: TGTGCCAGCAGCATGACAGGGAGCTCCTACGAGCAGTACTTC
CDR3: CASSMTGSSYEQYF
size: once
D: TRBD1
J: TRBJ2-7
V: TRBV7-9

DNA: TGTGCCAGCAGCTTAGTCCATAGCCAGTTCAGCTCCTACGAGCAGTACTTC
CDR3: CASSLVHSQFSSYEQYF
size: .
D: .
J: TRBJ2-7
V: TRBV7-2

DNA: TGCGCCAGCAGCTTGAATATGGGGTACACTGAAGCTTTCTTT
CDR3: CASSLNMGYTEAFF
size: .
D: .
J: TRBJ1-1
V: TRBV5-1

DNA: TGTGCCAGCAGTAGGAGGGGGCACTCCTACGAGCAGTACTTC
CDR3: CASSRRGHSYEQYF
size: once
D: .
J: TRBJ2-7
V: TRBV2

DNA: TGTGCCAGCAGTTCCTCCCATAGCAATCAGCCCCAGCATTTT
CDR3: CASSSSHSNQPQHF
size: once
D: .
J: TRBJ1-5
V: TRBV6-5

DNA: TGTGCCAGCAGCGTACAGGGTGGGAATGAAAAACTGTTTTTT
CDR3: CASSVQGGNEKLFF
size: few
D: .
J: TRBJ1-4
V: TRBV9

DNA: TGTGCCAGCAGCAAGACGGGATCCCGCTCCTACGAGCAGTACTTC
CDR3: CASSKTGSRSYEQYF
size: once
D: .
J: TRBJ2-7
V: TRBV5-4

DNA: TGTGCCACCAGCAGAGTACCGGGGGAAGTGATGTTTTTT
CDR3: CATSRVPGEVMFF
size: .
D: .
J: TRBJ1-4
V: TRBV15

DNA: TGCAGCGTTTCAACTGGAAACACCATATATTTT
CDR3: CSVSTGNTIYF
size: .
D: .
J: TRBJ1-3
V: TRBV29-1